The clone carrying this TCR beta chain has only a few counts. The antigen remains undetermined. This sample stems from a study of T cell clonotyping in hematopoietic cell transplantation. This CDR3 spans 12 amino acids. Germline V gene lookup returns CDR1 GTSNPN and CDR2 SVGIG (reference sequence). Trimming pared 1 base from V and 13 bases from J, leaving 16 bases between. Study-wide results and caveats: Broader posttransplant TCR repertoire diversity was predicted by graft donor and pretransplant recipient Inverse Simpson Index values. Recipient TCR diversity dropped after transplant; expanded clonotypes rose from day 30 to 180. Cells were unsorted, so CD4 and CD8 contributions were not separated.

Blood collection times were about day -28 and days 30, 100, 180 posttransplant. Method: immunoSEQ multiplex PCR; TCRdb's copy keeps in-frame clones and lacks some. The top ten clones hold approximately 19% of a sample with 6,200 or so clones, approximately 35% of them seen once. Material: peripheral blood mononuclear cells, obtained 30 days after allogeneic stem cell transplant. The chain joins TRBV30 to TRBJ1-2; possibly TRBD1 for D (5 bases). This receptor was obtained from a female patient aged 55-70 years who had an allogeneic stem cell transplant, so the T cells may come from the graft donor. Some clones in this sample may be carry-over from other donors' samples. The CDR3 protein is CAWSGWGDPGTF. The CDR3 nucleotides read TGTGCCTGGAGTGGCTGGGGGGACCCCGGCACCTTC.